These 8 T cell receptor beta chains were all obtained from the same sample, sequenced in a study of blood T cell repertoires in COVID-19. Sequencing was performed with immunoSEQ multiplex PCR; in TCRdb, only in-frame clones are kept and a portion is missing. The sample includes about 200,000 clones, approximately 85% seen only once; the top ten take around 4.9%. The source material was peripheral blood. These receptors originate from a woman older than 75 with acute or convalescent COVID-19.

This chain connects TRBV6-5 to TRBJ1-2; TRBD1 matches at 10 bases. The germline V gene has CDR1 MNHEY and CDR2 SVGAGI. This CDR3 comprises 13 residues. Losses at the gene ends were 2 bases for V and 7 bases for J; bases not matched to a gene: 1. The chain's CDR3 is CASSYGDRGGYTF. In DNA form, the CDR3 reads TGTGCCAGCAGTTACGGGGACAGGGGTGGCTACACCTTC.

The chain joins TRBV12-3 or TRBV12-4 to TRBJ1-3; no clear D gene. Trimming removed 3 bases from V and 4 bases from J, with 7 bases in between. The CDR3 has 13 residues. CDR3 sequence: CASSFSGGNTIYF. DNA of the CDR3: TGTGCCAGCAGTTTTTCAGGAGGAAACACCATATATTTT.

This clone was seen more than once but under ten times. This chain uses TRBV18 with TRBJ2-1; 9 bases line up with TRBD1. Germline CDR1 is KGHSH and CDR2 is LQKENI. Unmatched junction bases numbered 6, after V lost 3 bases and J lost 9 bases. This CDR3 has 14 residues. CDR3 in DNA: TGTGCCAGCTCACCGGGACAGGGAATACTTGAGCAGTTCTTC. This encodes CASSPGQGILEQFF. Drawing the rest from reference TRBV18 and TRBJ2-1, the complete variable domain is NAGVMQNPRHLVRRRGQEARLRCSPMKGHSHVYWYRQLPEEGLKFMVYLQKENIIDESGMPKERFSAEFPKEGPSILRIQQVVRGDSAAYFCASSPGQGILEQFFGPGTRLTVL.

In this sample, this clone turned up once. This chain uses TRBV3-1 (or the pseudogene TRBV3-2) with TRBJ2-7; 8 nucleotides match TRBD1. CDR3 length: 16 residues. Germline values: CDR1 LGHDT, CDR2 YNNKEL (reference sequence). Unmatched junction bases numbered 15, after V lost 5 bases and J lost 6 bases. CDR3 coding DNA: TGTGCCAGCAGCGATACCTCCCGGACAGGGACCCCCGAGCAGTACTTC. Its protein product is CASSDTSRTGTPEQYF.

The V gene is TRBV5-1, the J gene TRBJ2-7, with D possibly being TRBD1 (6 bases). The germline V and J ends were trimmed by 4 bases and 3 bases, with 14 bases remaining between them. This CDR3 comprises 14 residues. The germline CDR1 and CDR2 sequences are SGHRS and YFSETQ. The DNA of the CDR3 is TGCGCCAGCAGCGAGGGGGATGCGGGCTACGAGCAGTACTTC. Translating gives CASSEGDAGYEQYF.

V is TRBV19 and J is TRBJ1-3; weak D call: TRBD1 (6 bases). Germline V gene lookup returns CDR1 LNHDA and CDR2 SQIVND (reference sequence). Trimming removed 11 bases from V and 4 bases from J, with 18 bases in between. The CDR3 contains 14 residues. The DNA for the CDR3 is TGTGCCGCAAGAGAATGGGGGGGCGGAAACACCATATATTTT. It yields the protein CAAREWGGGNTIYF. The whole variable domain, remainder taken from reference TRBV19 and TRBJ1-3, is DGGITQSPKYLFRKEGQNVTLSCEQNLNHDAMYWYRQDPGQGLRLIYYSQIVNDFQKGDIAEGYSVSREKKESFPLTVTSAQKNPTAFYLCAAREWGGGNTIYFGEGSWLTVV.

To note about this clone: At one end the junction does not follow the germline gene, possibly because of a read error. This chain joins TRBV2 and TRBJ1-2; possibly TRBD1 for D (5 bases). The CDR3 extends over 11 amino acids. CDR1 and CDR2 from the germline V gene are SNHLY and FYNNEI. The CDR3 region is CASSADRPQAF. The DNA for the CDR3 is TGTGCCAGCAGTGCTGACAGACCCCAGGCCTTC.

The chain has TRBV5-1 and TRBJ1-6; 7 nucleotides line up with TRBD1. The CDR3 is 15 residues long. Germline lookup yields CDR1 SGHRS and CDR2 YFSETQ. The ends lost 2 bases at V and 9 bases at J; junction bases unmatched: 8. CDR3 in amino acids: CASSLLRDRASPLHF. The CDR3 nucleotides are TGCGCCAGCAGCTTACTCCGAGACAGGGCTTCACCCCTCCACTTT.